Reported below is one TCR beta chain. Its specific antigen is unknown. One base away there is no much larger clone; base qualities are not given. Without any cell sorting, total RNA and DNA were extracted together from around 20-30 mg of bulk tissue using the AllPrep DNA/RNA mini kit. Between late 2015 and early 2016, roughly 5 patients in China with histopathologically diagnosed primary liver carcinoma had their tumors surgically resected. At the time of sampling, the patients had chronic HBV infection and had not received any treatment. Each tumor was sampled at five spatially separated regions: the superior, inferior, left-lateral and right-lateral poles and the tumor centre. According to histology, viable tumor cells made up more than 75% of every tumor sample. Fresh tumor and adjacent tissue pieces were bisected, with one half stored in RNAlater at -80 degrees C and the other half sent for histology.

The CDR3, from cysteine to phenylalanine, totals 17 residues. Here the CDR3 DNA is all that survives: 51 bases in frame from base 1. V is cut back by 2 bases and J by 7 bases, with 15 bases in the junction unmatched. This sample is part of a study of tumor-infiltrating lymphocytes in primary liver carcinoma (TCRdb year 2017). A note on the overall study: Of the five patients, three men and two women aged 30 to 69 years, four had hepatocellular carcinoma and one had combined HCC and intrahepatic cholangiocarcinoma. The five patients had tumors of stage T1-T3 N0M0, with maximum diameters ranging from roughly 4.2 to 11 cm. A total of about 35 specimens from 5 patients, comprising around 25 tumor regions, 5 adjacent noncancerous liver tissues and 5 peripheral blood samples, were covered by TCRbeta repertoire sequencing. Technical replicate repertoires showed high reproducibility, with mean shared-clone rates about 0.92 and correlation coefficients above 0.95. Roughly 3.5 to 8 million productive TCRbeta reads were obtained per sample, and no significant difference in read depth was found between tissue types. The roughly 24 tumor region samples were profiled with Agilent mRNA microarrays so that TCRbeta repertoire diversity could be related to the local molecular phenotype. For each liver tumor, the study sampled five regions along with adjacent normal tissue and blood, and applied TCRbeta repertoire sequencing, expression microarrays and whole-exome sequencing. The study at large found these results: The study included only 4 to 6 patients, and the authors note findings should be validated in a larger study. The top 250 clones made up a significantly larger repertoire fraction in tumors than in blood (p = 0.039). Just about 7.5-25% of top clones turned up in all five regions of a tumor, which suggests spatial heterogeneity among tumor-infiltrating T cells. Pairs of tumor regions showed greater repertoire overlap (mean approximately 35%) than tumor-adjacent pairs (roughly 17%) or tumor-blood pairs (approximately 15%), which is consistent with antigen-driven expansion. Because sequencing covered only the TCR beta chain and unpaired alpha chains were not captured, true repertoire diversity is likely underestimated. Comparison of CD4+ and CD8+ T cell repertoires was precluded by the use of bulk unsorted samples.

A constant-region primer and ProtoScript II reverse transcriptase were used to reverse-transcribe TCRbeta-specific cDNA from around 530 ng total RNA. Construction of the TCRbeta libraries relied on three nested rounds of multiplex PCR, following a slightly modified ARM-PCR procedure. Each of the first two PCR rounds ran for about 9 cycles and used multiplex TRBV1-TRBV30 forward primers together with a Cbeta reverse primer. Sample barcodes and Illumina adapters were attached in a final 25-cycle PCR using Deep VentR polymerase. Before sequencing, amplicons between 200 and 500 bp were purified from gel using a QIAquick gel extraction kit. An Illumina HiSeq 2500 was used to sequence the TCRbeta amplicons, generating 250-bp paired-end reads. The authors processed their data as follows. Quality trimming of reads was performed with Trimmomatic v0.33, and paired reads were merged with FLASH v1.2.11 so that full CDR3 sequences could be recovered. MiGEC v1.2.1b assigned V, D and J germline segments to the rearranged TCRbeta sequences. VDJtools v1.0.0 computed clonotype statistics and Shannon-Wiener diversity indices. To reduce sampling bias, subsequent analyses other than the diversity analysis used only the 250 most abundant clonotypes in each sample. TCRdb's own reprocessing of the public reads used fastp at Q25 and MiXCR and kept productive beta chains. Identical CDR3 proteins give one entry, which carries the most common genes and DNA. For this entry, the V and J calls and clone size follow TCRdb and not the study's own pipeline. The sample contains some 190,000 distinct CDR3 sequences, roughly 80% of them found a single time. The ten biggest clones cover over 15% of the sample.

The sequenced material came from tumor tissue from primary liver carcinoma. This clonotype was sampled from a middle-aged man with primary liver carcinoma and hepatitis B virus infection. The sequence links TRBV12-3 or TRBV12-4 to TRBJ2-5; 8 central nucleotides agree with TRBD2. The nucleotide sequence reads as follows: TGTGCCAGCAGTTTATACTCGGGACTAGTGGGGGGCGTGACCCAGTACTTC. Translated, this gives CASSLYSGLVGGVTQYF.